This T cell receptor (beta chain) is from a study of blood T cell repertoires in COVID-19. Study-wide background: Sources were T cells, B-cell-depleted T cells, or PBMCs; the material itself was cDNA or gDNA.

The CDR3 has 15 amino acids. CDR1 is SGHRS and CDR2 is YFSETQ in the germline V gene. V was shortened by 4 bases and J by 7 bases, with 19 bases between the two germline ends. Seattle researchers signed up patients amid active infection and tracked them longitudinally. TCRdb keeps only in-frame clones here, not all; method: immunoSEQ multiplex PCR. The sample holds about 150,000 clones, around 85% seen once. V usage is TRBV5-1 and J usage is TRBJ2-3, with a weak D call TRBD2 (5 bases). This clonotype was sampled from a woman aged 80 or older with COVID-19, enrolled during active disease. Sequencing was done on a sample of peripheral blood. This chain's CDR3 is CASSPKSGSANTQYF. CDR3 bases: TGCGCCAGCAGCCCTAAGAGCGGTAGCGCGAATACGCAGTATTTT.